Below, one TCR beta chain is given with its context. Looked up from germline, CDR1 is SGHTA and CDR2 is FQGTGA. The CDR3 is 15 residues long. Trimming took 7 bases from V and 9 from J; bases not matched to a gene: 13. TCRdb's copy holds only in-frame clones and misses some; the assay was immunoSEQ multiplex PCR. Altogether roughly 200,000 clones are present, about four fifths being singletons, with the ten largest covering 12%. The sample belongs to a study of blood T cell repertoires in COVID-19. Clinical history reported by participants formed the basis on which cohorts were assigned. This sequence originates from a man aged 35-49 years who had recovered from COVID-19. Sequenced material: PBMCs or T cells enriched from blood (not recorded which). The chain recombines TRBV7-3 with TRBJ2-1; 9 positions agree with TRBD1. CDR3 in DNA: TGTGCCAGCACCCCCGGGACAGGGACAGTTGGTGAGCAGTTCTTC. As protein: CASTPGTGTVGEQFF.